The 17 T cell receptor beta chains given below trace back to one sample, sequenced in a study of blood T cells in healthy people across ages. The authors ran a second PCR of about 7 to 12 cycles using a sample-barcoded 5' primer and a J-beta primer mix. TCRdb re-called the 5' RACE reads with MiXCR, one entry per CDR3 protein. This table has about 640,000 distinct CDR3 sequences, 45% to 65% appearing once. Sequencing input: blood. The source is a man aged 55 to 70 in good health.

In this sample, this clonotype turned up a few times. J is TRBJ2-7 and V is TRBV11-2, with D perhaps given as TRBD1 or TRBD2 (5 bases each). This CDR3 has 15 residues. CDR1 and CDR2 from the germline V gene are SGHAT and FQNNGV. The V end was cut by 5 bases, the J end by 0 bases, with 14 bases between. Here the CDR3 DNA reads TGTGCCAGCAGCCCCCTTTCGGGGACCTCCTACGAGCAGTACTTC. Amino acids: CASSPLSGTSYEQYF.

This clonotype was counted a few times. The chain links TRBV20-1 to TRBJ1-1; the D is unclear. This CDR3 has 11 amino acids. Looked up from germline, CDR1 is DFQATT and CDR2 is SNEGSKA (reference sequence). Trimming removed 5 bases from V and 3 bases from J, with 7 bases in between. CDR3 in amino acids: CSARQDTEAFF. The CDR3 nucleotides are TGCAGTGCTCGTCAGGACACTGAAGCTTTCTTT.

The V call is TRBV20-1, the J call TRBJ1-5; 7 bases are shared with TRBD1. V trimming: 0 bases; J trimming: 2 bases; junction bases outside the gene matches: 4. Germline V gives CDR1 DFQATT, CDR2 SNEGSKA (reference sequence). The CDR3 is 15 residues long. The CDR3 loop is CSARDFGQGNQPQHF. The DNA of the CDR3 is TGCAGTGCTAGAGATTTTGGACAGGGCAATCAGCCCCAGCATTTT.

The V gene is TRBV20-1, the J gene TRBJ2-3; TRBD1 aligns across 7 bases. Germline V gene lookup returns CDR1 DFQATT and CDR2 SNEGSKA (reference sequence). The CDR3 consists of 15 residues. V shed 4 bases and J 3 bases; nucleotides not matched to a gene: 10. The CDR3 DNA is TGCAGTGCTATCCTGGACAGGAGGAGTACAGATACGCAGTATTTT. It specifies CSAILDRRSTDTQYF.

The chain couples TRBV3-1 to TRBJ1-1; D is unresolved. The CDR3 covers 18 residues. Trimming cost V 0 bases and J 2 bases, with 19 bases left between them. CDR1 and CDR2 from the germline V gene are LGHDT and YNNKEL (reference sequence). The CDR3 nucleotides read TGTGCCAGCAGCCAAGACCCATTTTCCTTCGCCGTTAACACTGAAGCTTTCTTT. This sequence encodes CASSQDPFSFAVNTEAFF.

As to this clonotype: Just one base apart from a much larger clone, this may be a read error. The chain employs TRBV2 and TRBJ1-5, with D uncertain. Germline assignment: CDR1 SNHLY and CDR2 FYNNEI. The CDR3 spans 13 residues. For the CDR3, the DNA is TGTGCCAGCGGTGACGTGAGGCCACAGCCCCAGCATTTT. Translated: CASGDVRPQPQHF.

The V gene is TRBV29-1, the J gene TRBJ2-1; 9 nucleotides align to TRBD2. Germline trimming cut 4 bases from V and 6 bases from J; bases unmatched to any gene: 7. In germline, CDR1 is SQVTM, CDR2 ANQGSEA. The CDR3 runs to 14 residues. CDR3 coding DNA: TGCAGCGTTGGGTTTCCGGGACTAGCCAATGAGCAGTTCTTC. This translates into CSVGFPGLANEQFF.

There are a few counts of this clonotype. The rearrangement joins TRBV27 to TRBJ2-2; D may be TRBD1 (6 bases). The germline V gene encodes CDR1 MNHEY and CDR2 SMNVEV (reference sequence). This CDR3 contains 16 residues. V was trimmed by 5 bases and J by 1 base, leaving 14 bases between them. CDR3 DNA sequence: TGTGCCAGCAGTCGGCGAGGGGGTTGGAACACCGGGGAGCTGTTTTTT. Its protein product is CASSRRGGWNTGELFF.

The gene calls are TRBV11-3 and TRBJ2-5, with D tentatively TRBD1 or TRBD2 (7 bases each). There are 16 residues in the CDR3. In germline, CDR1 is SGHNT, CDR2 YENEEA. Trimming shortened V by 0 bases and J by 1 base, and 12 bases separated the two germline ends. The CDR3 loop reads CASSLEQGRAQETQYF. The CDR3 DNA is TGTGCCAGCAGCTTAGAACAGGGGAGGGCCCAAGAGACCCAGTACTTC.

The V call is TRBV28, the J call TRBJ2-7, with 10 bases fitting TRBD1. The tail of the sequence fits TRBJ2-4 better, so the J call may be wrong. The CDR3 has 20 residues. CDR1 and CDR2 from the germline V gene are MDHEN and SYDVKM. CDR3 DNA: TGTGCCAGCAGTTTAGTCGTCGGACAGGGGGTTGGTGCGACCAAAAACATTCAGTACTTC. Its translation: CASSLVVGQGVGATKNIQYF.

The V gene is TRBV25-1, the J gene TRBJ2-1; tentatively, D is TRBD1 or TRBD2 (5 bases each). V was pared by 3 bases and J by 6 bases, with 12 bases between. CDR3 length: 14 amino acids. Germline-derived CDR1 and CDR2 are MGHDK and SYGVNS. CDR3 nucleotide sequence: TGTGCCAGCAGTGATCCCGGGACGGTCAATGAGCAGTTCTTC. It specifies CASSDPGTVNEQFF.

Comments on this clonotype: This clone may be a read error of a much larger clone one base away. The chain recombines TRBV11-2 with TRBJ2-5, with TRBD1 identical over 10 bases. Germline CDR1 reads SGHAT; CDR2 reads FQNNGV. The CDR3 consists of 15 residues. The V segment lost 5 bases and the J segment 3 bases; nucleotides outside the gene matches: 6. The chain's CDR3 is CASSRVGQGKETQYF. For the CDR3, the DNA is TGTGCCAGCAGCCGGGTGGGACAGGGGAAAGAGACCCAGTACTTC.

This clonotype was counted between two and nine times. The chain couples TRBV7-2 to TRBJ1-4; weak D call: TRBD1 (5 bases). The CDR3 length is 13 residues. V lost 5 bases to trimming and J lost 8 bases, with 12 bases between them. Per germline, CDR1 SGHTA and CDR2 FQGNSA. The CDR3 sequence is CASSARVREKLFF. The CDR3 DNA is TGTGCCAGCAGCGCCAGGGTGCGGGAAAAACTGTTTTTT.

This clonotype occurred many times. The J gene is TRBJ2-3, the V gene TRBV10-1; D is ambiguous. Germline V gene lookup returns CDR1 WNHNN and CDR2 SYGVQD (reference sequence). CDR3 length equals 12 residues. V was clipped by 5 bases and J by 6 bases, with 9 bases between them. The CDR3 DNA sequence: TGCGCCAGCAGTTCTAGGAGTGATACGCAGTATTTT. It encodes CASSSRSDTQYF.

The CDR3 reads CASSETIGTQYF. CDR3 sequence (DNA): TGTGCCAGCAGCGAGACTATTGGGACCCAGTACTTC. The chain carries TRBV2 and TRBJ2-7; TRBD2 is a possible D gene (5 bases). The end of the DNA fits TRBJ2-5 better, so the J call may be wrong. The CDR3 is 12 residues long. In germline, CDR1 is SNHLY, CDR2 FYNNEI.

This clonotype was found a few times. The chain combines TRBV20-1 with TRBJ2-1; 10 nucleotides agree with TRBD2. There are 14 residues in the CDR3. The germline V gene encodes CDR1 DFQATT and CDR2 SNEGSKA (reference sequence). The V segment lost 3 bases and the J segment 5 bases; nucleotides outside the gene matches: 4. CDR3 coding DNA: TGCAGTGCTAGCTCAGCGGGGGGGAACAATGAGCAGTTCTTC. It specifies CSASSAGGNNEQFF.

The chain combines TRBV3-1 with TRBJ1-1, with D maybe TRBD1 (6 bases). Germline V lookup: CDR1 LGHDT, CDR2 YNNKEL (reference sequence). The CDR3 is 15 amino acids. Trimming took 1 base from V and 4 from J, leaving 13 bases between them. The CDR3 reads CASSQGGGLTTEAFF. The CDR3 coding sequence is TGTGCCAGCAGCCAAGGGGGGGGGCTAACCACTGAAGCTTTCTTT.